The clone carrying this TCR beta chain was seen repeatedly, ten times or more. What it binds is unknown. The sample belongs to a study of T cells in Graves' hyperthyroidism and ophthalmopathy. Study-wide results and caveats: Blood samples included most of the expanded thyroid clonotypes exceeding 0.001.

After removal of 6 bases from V and 7 bases from J, the junction contained 7 bases not matched to a gene. The germline V gene encodes CDR1 MDHEN and CDR2 SYDVKM. This CDR3 has 14 amino acids. Amplified regions were TCR beta CDR3 sequences from RNA transcripts. When the TCR CDR3 underwent first-round RT-PCR, the HTBI primer set was used. TCRdb called the multiplex PCR reads again in MiXCR, with one record for every CDR3 protein. Among approximately 570,000 distinct CDR3 sequences listed, just under 20% were seen once. The J gene is TRBJ1-5, the V gene TRBV28, with TRBD1 matching 9 bases. The sequenced sample consisted of blood. This receptor was obtained from a man aged 40-49 years with Graves' ophthalmopathy. The CDR3 reads CASRSGQGWQPQHF. The CDR3 DNA reads as TGTGCCAGCAGGTCGGGACAGGGCTGGCAGCCCCAGCATTTT.